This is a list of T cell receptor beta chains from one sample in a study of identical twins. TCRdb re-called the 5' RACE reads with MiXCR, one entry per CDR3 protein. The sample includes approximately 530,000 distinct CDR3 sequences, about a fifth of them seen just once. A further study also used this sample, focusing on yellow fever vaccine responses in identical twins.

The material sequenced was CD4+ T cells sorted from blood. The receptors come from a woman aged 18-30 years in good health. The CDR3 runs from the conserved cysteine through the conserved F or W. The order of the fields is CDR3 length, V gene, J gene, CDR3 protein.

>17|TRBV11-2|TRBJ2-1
CASSHRSTGGVYNEQFF
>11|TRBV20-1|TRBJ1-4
CSAAHNEKLFF
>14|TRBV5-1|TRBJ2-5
CASSQDTNQETQYF
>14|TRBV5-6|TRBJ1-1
CASSLFTANTEAFF
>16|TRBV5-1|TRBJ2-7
CASSWRTGTGEGEQYF
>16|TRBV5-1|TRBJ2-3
CASSLGWSLDTDTQYF
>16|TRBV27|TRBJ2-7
CASSLHGTSGGYEQYF
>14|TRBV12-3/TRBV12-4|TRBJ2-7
CASSSREGSYEQYF
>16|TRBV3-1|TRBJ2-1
CASSHATSGSRYEQFF
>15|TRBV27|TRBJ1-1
CASSVRTAMNTEAFF
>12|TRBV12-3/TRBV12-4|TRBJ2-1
CASSLVQHGQFF
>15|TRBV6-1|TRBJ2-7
CASSQVGGSTYEQYF
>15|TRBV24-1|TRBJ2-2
CATSVSGANTGELFF
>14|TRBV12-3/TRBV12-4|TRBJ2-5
CASSPVRKGETQYF
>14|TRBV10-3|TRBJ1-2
CAISDSSRAYGYTF
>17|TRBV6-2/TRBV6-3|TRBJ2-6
CASSPRTGHSGANVLTF
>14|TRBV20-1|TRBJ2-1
CSATTSGYYNEQFF
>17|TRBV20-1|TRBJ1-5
CSAREHWTEGGNQPQHF
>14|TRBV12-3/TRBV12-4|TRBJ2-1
CASSSRADYNEQFF
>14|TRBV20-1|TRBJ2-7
CSARDLGQADEQYF
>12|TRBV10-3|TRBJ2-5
CAISSGQETQYF
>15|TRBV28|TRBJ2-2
CASCSGGSSTGELFF
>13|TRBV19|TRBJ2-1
CASSGRVDNEQFF
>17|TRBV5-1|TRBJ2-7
CASSLTPRGGTSYEQYF
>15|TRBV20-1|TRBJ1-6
CSAPRGGSNNSPLHF
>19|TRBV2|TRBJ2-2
CASSESPMTGAANTGELFF
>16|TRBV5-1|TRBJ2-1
CASSQTSGSSYNEQFF
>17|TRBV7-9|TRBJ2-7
CAKPLGPKAGSSYEQYF
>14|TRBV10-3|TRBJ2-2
CAISGPGDTGELFF
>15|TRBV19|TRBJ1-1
CASSPPGGLATEAFF
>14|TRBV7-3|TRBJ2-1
CASSPGSAGNEQFF
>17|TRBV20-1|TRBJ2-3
CSARGFELAGVTDTQYF
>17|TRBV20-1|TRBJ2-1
CSAITPGGDGYYNEQFF
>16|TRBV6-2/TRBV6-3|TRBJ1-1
CASSYSIIRGRPEAFF
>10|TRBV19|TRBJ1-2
CATFNYGYTF
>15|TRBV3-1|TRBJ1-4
CASSPPGTGREKLFF
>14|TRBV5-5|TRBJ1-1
CASSQQGVWAEAFF
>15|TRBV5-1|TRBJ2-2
CASAPDRGNTGELFF
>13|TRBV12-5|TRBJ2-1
CASGLGNGRITFF
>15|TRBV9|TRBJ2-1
CASSEPTSGVYEQFF
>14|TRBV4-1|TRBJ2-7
CASSQTPDNHEQYF
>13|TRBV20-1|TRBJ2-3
CSGTISSTDTQYF
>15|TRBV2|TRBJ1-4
CASSGQGAASEKLFF
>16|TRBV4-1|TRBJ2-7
CASSQESTGYPDEQYF
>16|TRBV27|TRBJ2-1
CASTSTGTSMYNEQFF
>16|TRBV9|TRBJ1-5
CASSVGTGEPNQPQHF
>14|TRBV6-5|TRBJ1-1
CASSYGQLNTEAFF
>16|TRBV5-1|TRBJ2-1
CASSSRLAGGPNEQFF
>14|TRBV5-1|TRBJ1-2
CASSSGTYNYGYTF
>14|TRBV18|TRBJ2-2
CASQVTKNTGELFF
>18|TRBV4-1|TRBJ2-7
CASSQVSGRGGGSYEQYF